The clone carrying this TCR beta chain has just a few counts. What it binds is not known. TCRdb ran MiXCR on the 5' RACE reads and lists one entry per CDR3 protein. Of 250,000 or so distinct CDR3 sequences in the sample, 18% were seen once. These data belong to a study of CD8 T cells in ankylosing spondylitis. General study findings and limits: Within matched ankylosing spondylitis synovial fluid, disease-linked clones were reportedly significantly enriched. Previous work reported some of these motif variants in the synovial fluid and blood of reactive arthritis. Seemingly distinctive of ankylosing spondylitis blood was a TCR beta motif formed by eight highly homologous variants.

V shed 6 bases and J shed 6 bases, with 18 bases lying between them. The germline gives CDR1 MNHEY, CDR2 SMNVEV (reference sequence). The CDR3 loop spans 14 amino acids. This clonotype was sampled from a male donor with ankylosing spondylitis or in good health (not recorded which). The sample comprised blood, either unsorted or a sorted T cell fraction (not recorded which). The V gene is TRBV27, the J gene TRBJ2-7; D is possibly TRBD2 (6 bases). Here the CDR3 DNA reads TGTGCCAGCAGCTTGGGTTATTCGGAGGGCGAGCAGTACTTC. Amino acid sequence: CASSLGYSEGEQYF.